One and the same sample provided the 10 T cell receptor beta chains below, sequenced in a study of T cells in Graves' hyperthyroidism and ophthalmopathy. Amplification of TCR beta CDR3 regions was performed using RNA transcripts as template. HTBI primers were the set used in a first-round RT-PCR of the TCR CDR3. MiXCR was run by TCRdb on the multiplex PCR reads, yielding one entry per CDR3 protein. Among more than 600,000 distinct CDR3 sequences listed, about a sixth were seen once. Sequenced material: blood. The receptors stem from a man aged 18-30 years with Graves' hyperthyroidism.

This clonotype has at least ten counts. This sequence joins TRBV20-1 and TRBJ2-5; D remains unclear. Trimming removed 6 bases from V and 5 bases from J, with 10 bases in between. Germline V gene data show CDR1 as DFQATT and CDR2 as SNEGSKA (reference sequence). The CDR3 is 11 amino acids. CDR3 loop: CSANPRETQYF. CDR3 coding DNA: TGCAGTGCAAACCCGCGGGAGACCCAGTACTTC.

This clonotype was recorded many times. V is TRBV28 and J is TRBJ2-7; 8 bases agree with TRBD1. From germline, CDR1 is MDHEN and CDR2 SYDVKM. Trimming at V came to 5 bases and at J to 5 bases, leaving 5 bases not matched to a gene. The CDR3 totals 13 residues. The CDR3 DNA reads as TGTGCCAGCAGTCCACTGGACAGGGACGAGCAGTACTTC. Its protein product is CASSPLDRDEQYF.

The chain combines TRBV27 with TRBJ2-1, with 10 bases that match TRBD2. Germline V lookup: CDR1 MNHEY, CDR2 SMNVEV (reference sequence). The length of the CDR3 is 16 residues. J was trimmed by 5 bases and V by 2 bases; bases with no gene match: 6. The CDR3 protein is CASSLRAGGINNEQFF. The CDR3 coding sequence is TGTGCCAGCAGTTTACGAGCGGGAGGGATAAACAATGAGCAGTTCTTC.

V is TRBV2 and J is TRBJ2-1; TRBD2 aligns across 12 bases. Per the germline V gene, CDR1 is SNHLY and CDR2 is FYNNEI. Germline trimming cut 7 bases from V and 4 bases from J; bases unmatched to any gene: 5. This CDR3 has 15 residues. The CDR3 sequence: CASTLAGGGYNEQFF. The CDR3 DNA sequence: TGTGCCAGCACCCTAGCGGGAGGGGGTTACAATGAGCAGTTCTTC.

Many counts were recorded for this clonotype. The chain links TRBV20-1 to TRBJ2-3; 7 bases agree with TRBD2. Germline lookup yields CDR1 DFQATT and CDR2 SNEGSKA (reference sequence). This CDR3 spans 11 amino acids. The CDR3 DNA follows: TGCGGTGTGCGGGAGTCAGATACGCAGTATTTT. Its protein is CGVRESDTQYF.

This clonotype was seen repeatedly, ten times or more. The J gene is TRBJ2-1, the V gene TRBV20-1; TRBD2 aligns across 14 bases. CDR1 is DFQATT and CDR2 is SNEGSKA in the germline V gene (reference sequence). V was clipped by 5 bases and J by 0 bases; unmatched bases: 3. This CDR3 region has 16 residues. In DNA form, the CDR3 reads TGCAGTGCTTCCGGGACTAGCGGGAGCTCCTACAATGAGCAGTTCTTC. This translates into CSASGTSGSSYNEQFF.

This clonotype has a count of ten or more. DNA of the CDR3: TGTGCCAGCAGTGAAGCAAGGGGGAGAGGGACAGATACGCAGTATTTT. This encodes CASSEARGRGTDTQYF. The chain carries TRBV2 and TRBJ2-3; TRBD1 is a possible D gene (6 bases). V gave up 0 bases and J gave up 3 bases, with 13 bases separating them. Germline values: CDR1 SNHLY, CDR2 FYNNEI. CDR3 length equals 16 residues. The full variable domain, completed using reference TRBV2 and TRBJ2-3, is EPEVTQTPSHQVTQMGQEVILRCVPISNHLYFYWYRQILGQKVEFLVSFYNNEISEKSEIFDDQFSVERPDGSNFTLKIRSTKLEDSAMYFCASSEARGRGTDTQYFGPGTRLTVL.

Concerning this clonotype: At one of its ends the junction is not consistent with the germline gene, which may arise from a read error. J is TRBJ2-1 and V is TRBV10-3; 7 nucleotides align to TRBD1. The germline V gene encodes CDR1 ENHRY and CDR2 SYGVKD. The CDR3 is 13 residues long. CDR3 DNA sequence: TGTGCCATCAGCCGGGACAGCTACGATGAGCAGTTCTTC. Translated, it gives CAISRDSYDEQFF.

About this clonotype: Sequence at one end of the junction differs from germline and may be a read error. This sequence joins TRBV12-3 or TRBV12-4 and TRBJ2-2; D is possibly TRBD1 (6 bases). The CDR3 length is 15 residues. Written as DNA, the CDR3 is TGTGCCAGCAGTTTAAGCGCCAGGGGCACCGGGGAGCCGTTTTTT. Translation: CASSLSARGTGEPFF.

The chain joins TRBV9 to TRBJ2-5, with 8 nucleotides matching TRBD2. The CDR3 runs to 16 residues. J gave up 6 bases and V 0 bases, and 10 bases lay outside the gene matches. The germline CDR1 and CDR2 sequences are SGDLS and YYNGEE. The CDR3 protein is CASSVVEREREQTQYF. In DNA form, the CDR3 reads TGTGCCAGCAGCGTAGTTGAGCGGGAGAGAGAACAGACCCAGTACTTC.